The sequence of this T cell receptor (beta chain) was determined in a study of blood T cells in healthy people across ages. V lost 7 bases, J lost 4 bases, and 8 bases stayed unmatched. The CDR3 loop spans 13 amino acids. Germline V lookup: CDR1 SQVTM, CDR2 ANQGSEA. The study, taken as a whole, reports: Donor CMV status, an unknown factor, possibly confounded changes in expanded clonotypes.

This clonotype was seen once. As yet, its antigen is unknown. A second about 6 to 12 cycle PCR used barcoded and J-beta primers. Each cDNA molecule was tagged by a template-switch adaptor with 12 random nucleotides. TCRdb re-called the 5' RACE reads through MiXCR, storing one row per CDR3 protein. This table has about 780,000 distinct CDR3 sequences, 46% appearing once. The chain links TRBV29-1 to TRBJ2-3; the match to TRBD2 covers 7 bases. Material: blood. The clonotype comes from a man older than 75 in good health. The CDR3 bases are TGCAGCGCCACCGGGGGGACCGCAGATACGCAGTATTTT. It is translated as CSATGGTADTQYF.